A selection of T cell receptor beta chains follows, all from one sample in a study of control samples from healthy donors and cancer patients. Clones were read by immunoSEQ multiplex PCR, and TCRdb kept only the in-frame ones, dropping some. Here the sample spans approximately 89,000 clones, over 75% being singletons. The sequencing input was blood. Every receptor here comes from a man in his fifties or sixties in good health. Each CDR3 is given with its conserved first and last residue. The D gene is left open where the match is weak. Clone sizes are given selectively: once, few, many, or a class where the clone is expanded.

>TRBJ2-4|TRBV10-2|.|.
CASTTWNIQYF
TGCGCCAGCACCACTTGGAACATTCAGTACTTC
>TRBJ2-1|TRBV5-6|.|.
CASSPLGGLNNEQFF
TGTGCCAGCAGCCCTCTGGGCGGCCTGAACAATGAGCAGTTCTTC
>TRBJ1-6|TRBV5-1|.|.
CASSFFGGGNSPLHF
TGCGCCAGCAGCTTCTTCGGGGGCGGCAATTCACCCCTCCACTTT
>TRBJ1-3|TRBV5-1|.|.
CASSLDAGFGNTIYF
TGCGCCAGCAGCTTGGATGCAGGGTTTGGAAACACCATATATTTT
>TRBJ1-6|TRBV24-1|.|.
CATSDSRDGNSPLHF
TGTGCCACCAGTGATAGCAGGGACGGTAATTCACCCCTCCACTTT
>TRBJ1-1|TRBV19|.|TRBD1
CASTITGTGNTEAFF
TGTGCCAGTACCATAACCGGGACAGGCAACACTGAAGCTTTCTTT
>TRBJ2-3|TRBV7-2|.|.
CASSLAGGFPTDTQYF
TGTGCCAGCAGCTTAGCGGGCGGTTTCCCCACAGATACGCAGTATTTT
>TRBJ1-1|TRBV7-2|.|TRBD1
CASSSQGGAEAFF
TGTGCCAGCAGCTCCCAGGGGGGCGCTGAAGCTTTCTTT
>TRBJ1-1|TRBV11-3|.|.
CASSLPPPEAFF
TGTGCCAGCAGCTTACCCCCCCCTGAAGCTTTCTTT
>TRBJ2-1|TRBV6-5|once|.
CASATRSYNEQFF
TGTGCCAGCGCTACACGCTCCTACAATGAGCAGTTCTTC
>TRBJ2-3|TRBV5-1|.|.
CASSLAPQAGTDTQYF
TGCGCCAGCAGCTTGGCCCCCCAAGCGGGCACAGATACGCAGTATTTT
>TRBJ2-1|TRBV11-2|.|TRBD2
CASSFSGSSYNEQFF
TGTGCCAGCAGCTTTAGCGGGAGCTCCTACAATGAGCAGTTCTTC
>TRBJ1-5|TRBV4-3|.|.
CASSQEPSNQPQHF
TGCGCCAGCAGCCAAGAGCCCAGCAATCAGCCCCAGCATTTT
>TRBJ2-5|TRBV4-1|.|.
CASSQARGETQYF
TGCGCCAGCAGCCAAGCCAGGGGAGAGACCCAGTACTTC
>TRBJ2-2|TRBV10-1|few|TRBD2
CASSEGTSDTGELFF
TGCGCCAGCAGTGAGGGGACTAGCGACACCGGGGAGCTGTTTTTT
>TRBJ1-2|TRBV27|once|.
CASSFGTGGQGNYGYTF
TGTGCCAGCAGTTTTGGGACCGGAGGGCAGGGGAACTATGGCTACACCTTC
>TRBJ2-3|TRBV10-1|.|.
CASSEGGADTQYF
TGCGCCAGCAGTGAAGGGGGTGCAGATACGCAGTATTTT
>TRBJ1-4|TRBV4-2|.|.
CASSQDRGFNEKLFF
TGTGCCAGCAGCCAAGATCGGGGATTTAATGAAAAACTGTTTTTT
>TRBJ2-2|TRBV2|.|TRBD1
CASGGQGAYGELFF
TGTGCCAGCGGGGGACAGGGGGCTTACGGGGAGCTGTTTTTT
>TRBJ1-2|TRBV4-1|once|TRBD1
CASSPRDRGLYGYTF
TGCGCCAGCAGCCCCCGGGACAGGGGACTTTATGGCTACACCTTC
>TRBJ1-3|TRBV4-1|.|TRBD1
CASSHMDRGDSGNTIYF
TGCGCCAGCAGCCATATGGACAGGGGCGATTCTGGAAACACCATATATTTT
>TRBJ1-4|TRBV20-1|.|.
CSAGVYPMDRTNEKLFF
TGCAGTGCTGGTGTGTACCCGATGGACAGAACTAATGAAAAACTGTTTTTT
>TRBJ1-2|TRBV5-8|few|.
CASSLGQLSGYTF
TGTGCCAGCAGCTTGGGCCAGCTCAGTGGCTACACCTTC
>TRBJ2-1|TRBV28|once|TRBD1
CASSLLPTGYEQFF
TGTGCCAGCAGTTTATTGCCGACAGGGTATGAGCAGTTCTTC
>TRBJ1-2|TRBV4-2|.|.
CASSQTGEFHWNYGYTF
TGTGCCAGCAGCCAGACCGGAGAGTTTCACTGGAACTATGGCTACACCTTC
>TRBJ2-7|TRBV6-5|.|.
CASSYLQGTYEQYF
TGTGCCAGCAGTTACCTACAGGGGACTTACGAGCAGTACTTC
>TRBJ1-1|TRBV18|.|.
CASSLPKGLAFF
TGTGCCAGCTCACTGCCGAAGGGGTTGGCTTTCTTT
>TRBJ2-5|TRBV7-3|.|.
CASSLTSGGTQYF
TGTGCCAGCAGCTTAACGTCCGGAGGGACCCAGTACTTC
>TRBJ1-2|TRBV6-2/TRBV6-3|.|.
CASSPLVGGNYGYTF
TGTGCCAGCAGTCCGCTGGTCGGGGGTAACTATGGCTACACCTTC
>TRBJ2-7|TRBV9|.|.
CASSSLQGYEQYF
TGTGCCAGCAGCTCACTGCAGGGTTACGAGCAGTACTTC
>TRBJ1-3|TRBV9|.|.
CASSTNRASPGNTIYF
TGTGCCAGCAGCACCAACAGAGCTAGTCCTGGAAACACCATATATTTT
>TRBJ2-2|TRBV7-2|.|.
CASSLGGGTGELFF
TGTGCCAGCAGCTTGGGAGGCGGCACCGGGGAGCTGTTTTTT
>TRBJ2-6|TRBV30|.|TRBD1
CAWSPLTGGTSGANVLTF
TGTGCCTGGAGCCCCCTGACAGGGGGAACCTCTGGGGCCAACGTCCTGACTTTC
>TRBJ1-2|TRBV3-1/TRBV3-2|.|.
CASSSGYGYTF
TGTGCCAGCAGCTCAGGGTATGGCTACACCTTC
>TRBJ1-2|TRBV6-4|.|.
CASSELPFREEGYGYTF
TGTGCCAGCAGTGAATTACCCTTCAGGGAAGAGGGCTATGGCTACACCTTC
>TRBJ2-1|TRBV5-1|.|TRBD1
CASSSGTGVNEQFF
TGCGCCAGCAGCTCCGGGACAGGGGTCAATGAGCAGTTCTTC
>TRBJ1-2|TRBV12-3/TRBV12-4|once|.
CASSLQGYYGYTF
TGTGCCAGCAGTTTGCAGGGGTACTATGGCTACACCTTC
>TRBJ2-7|TRBV9|.|.
CASSAQLYPYEQYF
TGTGCCAGCAGCGCTCAACTGTACCCCTACGAGCAGTACTTC
>TRBJ1-1|TRBV4-1|.|.
CASSQATTAFF
TGCGCCAGCAGCCAAGCGACAACGGCTTTCTTT
>TRBJ2-1|TRBV30|.|TRBD2
CAWGLAGMIF
TGTGCCTGGGGACTAGCGGGGATGATCTTC